The rows below give T cell receptor beta chains drawn from one sample of a study of T-cell memory formation after mild COVID-19. TCRdb used MiXCR to reprocess the 5' RACE reads, holding one entry per CDR3 protein. Of about 310,000 distinct CDR3 sequences in the sample, approximately 15% were seen once. Material for sequencing was PBMCs or a T cell subset sorted from them (not recorded which). Every receptor here comes from a young man who had mild COVID-19 (a few samples of this study predate the infection). Cell type and time point are not known. CDR3s include the opening cysteine and the closing phenylalanine or tryptophan. D genes are given only for firm matches. Not all rows give a size; the values are once, few, many and, for expanded clones, a class.

D	size	V	J	CDR3	DNA
-	-	TRBV6-5	TRBJ1-5	CASSTRSNQPQHF	TGTGCCAGCAGTACCCGATCCAATCAGCCCCAGCATTTT
-	few	TRBV7-2	TRBJ2-1	CASSSSSIPRVNEQFF	TGTGCCAGCAGCTCGTCGTCTATCCCAAGGGTCAATGAGCAGTTCTTC
-	few	TRBV5-1	TRBJ1-6	CASSFEGNSPLHF	TGCGCCAGCAGCTTTGAGGGGAATTCACCCCTCCACTTT
-	few	TRBV7-6	TRBJ2-2	CASSLEVASGELFF	TGTGCCAGCAGCTTAGAGGTGGCTTCCGGGGAGCTGTTTTTT
-	-	TRBV18	TRBJ2-5	CASSPPMSQETQYF	TGTGCCAGCTCACCCCCGATGTCACAAGAGACCCAGTACTTC
-	few	TRBV12-3/TRBV12-4	TRBJ2-1	CASGLGDGGQFF	TGTGCCAGCGGGTTAGGGGACGGAGGGCAGTTCTTC
TRBD1	-	TRBV3-1	TRBJ2-7	CASSQEGFDRAYEQYF	TGTGCCAGCAGCCAAGAGGGGTTCGACAGGGCCTACGAGCAGTACTTC
TRBD2	few	TRBV11-2	TRBJ2-1	CASSFERGGYNEQFF	TGTGCCAGCAGCTTCGAGCGGGGGGGGTACAATGAGCAGTTCTTC
-	-	TRBV20-1	TRBJ1-6	CSARDGQGLPPLHF	TGCAGTGCTAGAGATGGGCAGGGGTTGCCACCCCTCCACTTT
-	few	TRBV6-5	TRBJ2-3	CASRDTNRDTQYF	TGTGCCAGCAGAGACACTAACCGGGATACGCAGTATTTT
-	many	TRBV7-2	TRBJ2-5	CASSQGPQETQYF	TGCGCCAGCAGCCAAGGGCCCCAAGAGACCCAGTACTTC
-	few	TRBV6-2/TRBV6-3	TRBJ1-1	CASSYFRGGTEAFF	TGTGCCAGCAGTTACTTCAGGGGAGGGACTGAAGCTTTCTTT
-	-	TRBV25-1	TRBJ1-1	CASSEFHGRVTEAFF	TGTGCCAGCAGTGAATTCCATGGGAGAGTCACTGAAGCTTTCTTT
TRBD1	few	TRBV20-1	TRBJ1-1	CSARVFGQGVEAFF	TGCAGTGCTAGAGTTTTTGGACAGGGGGTTGAAGCTTTCTTT
TRBD1	-	TRBV7-3	TRBJ1-4	CASSIQGAHEKLFF	TGTGCCAGCAGCATACAGGGGGCTCATGAAAAACTGTTTTTT
-	-	TRBV7-9	TRBJ1-6	CASTAGAGRINSPLHF	TGTGCCAGCACCGCTGGGGCAGGGCGGATAAATTCACCCCTCCACTTT
-	-	TRBV10-3	TRBJ1-2	CAISESGSRTGYTF	TGTGCCATCAGTGAGTCCGGCAGCCGCACGGGCTACACCTTC
-	-	TRBV12-3/TRBV12-4	TRBJ1-5	CASSWGQSNQPQHF	TGTGCCAGCAGTTGGGGACAAAGCAATCAGCCCCAGCATTTT
-	few	TRBV10-3	TRBJ2-2	CAISPQYTGELFF	TGTGCCATCAGTCCACAGTACACCGGGGAGCTGTTTTTT
-	once	TRBV4-2	TRBJ1-5	CASSQDPTPDQPQHF	TGTGCCAGCAGCCAAGATCCCACACCAGATCAGCCCCAGCATTTT
-	few	TRBV6-5	TRBJ1-5	CASSYGVTQPQHF	TGTGCCAGCAGTTACGGGGTGACTCAGCCCCAGCATTTT
-	-	TRBV12-3/TRBV12-4	TRBJ1-4	CASTYPGTSEKLFF	TGTGCCAGCACCTACCCGGGAACTAGTGAAAAACTGTTTTTT
-	-	TRBV28	TRBJ2-1	CASSPPPLQGAAEQFF	TGTGCCAGCAGTCCACCACCCTTACAGGGAGCGGCTGAGCAGTTCTTC